Listed here is a single T cell receptor (beta chain). Its antigen remains unknown. This sample stems from a study of T-cell memory formation after mild COVID-19. Whole-study findings and limits: That cross-reactive memory joined was suggested by some responding clones appearing in pre-infection memory. CM and EM subsets held most contracting CD4+ clones; EMRA held CD8+ ones.

The CDR3 has 18 amino acids. CDR1 and CDR2 from the germline V gene are MNHEY and SVGEGT. The J segment lost 2 bases and the V segment lost 2 bases, leaving 10 bases of the junction unmatched. In TCRdb, the 5' RACE reads were re-called with MiXCR into one record per CDR3 protein. The sample holds some 120,000 distinct CDR3 sequences; approximately 16% are singletons and the top ten take about 15%. The clonotype comes from an adult woman who had mild COVID-19 (a few samples of this study predate the infection). Cell type and time point are not known. Sample: PBMCs or a T cell subset sorted from them (not recorded which). The gene calls are TRBV6-2 or TRBV6-3 and TRBJ2-5; 11 nucleotides match TRBD2. Here the CDR3 DNA reads TGTGCCAGCAGTTACCGGCTACTAGCGGGAGAGAGTCAAGAGACCCAGTACTTC. It translates to CASSYRLLAGESQETQYF.